The present T cell receptor beta chain was sequenced within a study of T cells after yellow fever vaccination (dated by TCRdb to the late 2010s). About the investigation overall: The SMART-Seq v4 Ultra Low Input RNA kit was used to prepare libraries from fractions with low cell numbers. To follow T-cell clones before and after primary and booster YFV17D yellow fever vaccination, bulk TCR alpha and beta repertoires were sequenced over time. Two healthy male donors, one aged 18 to 29 and one aged 30 to 40 years, were included in the cohort. Blood was collected at multiple timepoints before and after primary and secondary immunization, and bulk PBMC replicates and cell subsets were isolated.

TCR cDNA was synthesized by 5'RACE template switching, through which a universal primer site and unique molecular identifiers were introduced. Priming of cDNA synthesis was performed from both the TCR alpha and TCR beta constant segments. Library amplification used two PCR steps, and the second PCR step added sample barcodes and sequencing adapters. Libraries were sequenced on Illumina HiSeq 2500 (2x100 bp) or NovaSeq (2x150 bp). In the paper's pipeline: MIGEC handled demultiplexing of reads and collapsing into UMI consensus sequences, while MiXCR performed V(D)J alignment. Clonotypes responding to the vaccine were identified with edgeR on replicate PBMC samples, with the criteria of FDR below 0.01 and a log2 fold change above 5 up to day 15. Each bulk clonotype received a CD4 or CD8 identity based on whether the sequenced CD4 or CD8 repertoire contained that clonotype at higher abundance. The public sequencing data were trimmed at Q25 with fastp and processed into clonotypes with MiXCR by TCRdb, which kept only in-frame beta chains. Every CDR3 protein is listed once, alongside the most common genes and DNA of its rows. The V and J calls and clone size are TCRdb's, not the authors'. The sample records 500,000 to 700,000 distinct CDR3 sequences, approximately 21% of which are singletons. The top ten constitute 13% to 15% of the sample.

Deletion took 3 bases off V and 5 bases off J, with a span of 14 bases between the germline ends. CDR1 and CDR2, looked up from the germline V gene (reference sequence), are DFQATT and SNEGSKA. The CDR3 holds 13 amino acids from the cysteine to the phenylalanine. The sequence is cut down to CDR3 DNA, 39 bases in frame from base 1. The study at large found these results: The study included only a couple of donors, which limits how far the findings can be generalized. The secondary T-cell response was weaker than the primary response but faster, peaking on day 5 instead of day 15. Most clones expanded after primary vaccination (about 96% of CD4 and about 85% of CD8) were re-detected after the booster, suggesting that broad memory maintenance occurred. Computational filtering was required because FACS-sorted repertoires could contain abundant contaminating clonotypes from the bulk population. A small fraction of clonotypes showed up in both the CD4 and CD8 compartments, probably as a result of convergent recombination.

Comments on this clonotype: Its antigen specificity is not known. Base qualities are not provided; no much larger clone lies one nucleotide away.

The sample's treatment or condition label is to be understood as: live attenuated yellow fever vaccine strain. At every blood-draw timepoint, two biological replicates of bulk PBMCs were collected. PBMCs were isolated from peripheral blood using a standard Ficoll-Paque protocol. RNA was extracted with TriZol from bulk PBMCs, CD4 and CD8 fractions, and dextramer-positive and dextramer-negative fractions. This receptor chain uses TRBV20-1 and TRBJ2-7; 6 matching bases give a weak D call of TRBD1. Material: PBMCs, obtained 15 days after the yellow fever booster vaccination. The TCR comes from a man aged 25-40 years who received the YFV17D yellow fever vaccine. The nucleotide sequence is given as TGCAGTGCTAGTCGGTTAGAGGGGGACGAGCAGTACTTC. Translation gives CSASRLEGDEQYF.